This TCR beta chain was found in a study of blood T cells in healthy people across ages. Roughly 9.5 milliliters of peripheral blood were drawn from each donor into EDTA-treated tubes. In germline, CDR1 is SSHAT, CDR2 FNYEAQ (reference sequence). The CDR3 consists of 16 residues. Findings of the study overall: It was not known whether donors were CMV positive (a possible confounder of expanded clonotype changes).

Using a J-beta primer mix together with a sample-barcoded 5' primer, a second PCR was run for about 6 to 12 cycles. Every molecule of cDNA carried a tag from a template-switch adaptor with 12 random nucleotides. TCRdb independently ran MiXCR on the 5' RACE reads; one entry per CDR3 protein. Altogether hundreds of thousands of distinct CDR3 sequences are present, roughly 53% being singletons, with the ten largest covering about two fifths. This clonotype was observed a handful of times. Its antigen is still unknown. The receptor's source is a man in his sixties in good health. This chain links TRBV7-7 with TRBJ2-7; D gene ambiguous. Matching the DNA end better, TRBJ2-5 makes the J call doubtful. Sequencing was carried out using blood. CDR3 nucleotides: TGTGCCAGCAGCCCCGCCTCACTCACTTTACGGGAGACCCAGTACTTC. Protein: CASSPASLTLRETQYF.